A selection of T cell receptor beta chains follows, all from one sample in a study of blood T cell repertoires in COVID-19. TCRdb's table, derived via immunoSEQ multiplex PCR, lists solely in-frame clones and lacks some. This sample carries over 300,000 clones, around 87% of them seen once, and the ten largest clones take about 6.8%. Input material: peripheral blood. Receptors originate from a man aged 18 to 35 with active or convalescent COVID-19. Both conserved end residues are part of each CDR3. Each record gives: V gene, clone size, J gene, D gene, CDR3 protein, CDR3 DNA. The D gene is left open where the match is weak. Clone size is given for some rows only: seen once, a few or many times, or a class if the clone is expanded.

TRBV27,.,TRBJ1-5,.,CASGDRVVENQPQHF,TGTGCCAGCGGAGACCGGGTCGTTGAGAATCAGCCCCAGCATTTT
TRBV2,.,TRBJ2-7,TRBD1,CATWDRVYEQYF,TGTGCCACTTGGGACAGGGTCTACGAGCAGTACTTC
TRBV7-9,once,TRBJ1-2,.,CASSSNSGNLNYGYTF,TGTGCCAGCAGCTCCAACTCCGGGAACCTTAACTATGGCTACACCTTC
TRBV10-3,.,TRBJ2-7,.,CAISSPPREQYF,TGTGCCATCAGTTCTCCTCCCAGGGAGCAGTACTTC
TRBV2,.,TRBJ2-2,.,CASSESQGEVGELFF,TGTGCCAGCAGTGAAAGTCAGGGGGAGGTCGGGGAGCTGTTTTTT
TRBV7-2,.,TRBJ2-1,.,CASSLGQGINNEQFF,TGTGCCAGCAGCTTAGGGCAGGGAATCAACAATGAGCAGTTCTTC
TRBV9,.,TRBJ1-6,.,CASSVQARLNSPLHF,TGTGCCAGCAGCGTACAAGCGCGCCTAAATTCACCCCTCCACTTT
TRBV10-3,once,TRBJ2-5,.,CAISPGMPETQYF,TGTGCCATCAGTCCCGGGATGCCCGAGACCCAGTACTTC
TRBV11-3,.,TRBJ2-1,.,CASSSRGDEQFF,TGTGCCAGCAGCTCCCGGGGAGATGAGCAGTTCTTC
TRBV2,.,TRBJ1-5,.,CASSDPTVSPSNSQHF,TGTGCCAGCAGTGACCCAACAGTTTCCCCCTCAAATTCACAGCATTTT
TRBV9,.,TRBJ2-2,.,CASSPRFIEAGELFF,TGTGCCAGCAGCCCTCGATTTATAGAAGCCGGGGAGCTGTTTTTT
TRBV30,few,TRBJ1-1,.,CACGRTEAFF,TGTGCCTGTGGACGGACTGAAGCTTTCTTT
TRBV4-1,.,TRBJ1-5,.,CASSQNIGQLYSNQPQHF,TGCGCCAGCAGCCAGAATATCGGACAGCTTTATAGCAATCAGCCCCAGCATTTT
TRBV27,.,TRBJ1-2,.,CASSPFVSNYGYTF,TGTGCCAGCAGTCCTTTTGTTTCTAACTATGGCTACACCTTC
TRBV11-3,.,TRBJ2-7,.,CASSQVGGEQYF,TGTGCCAGCAGCCAAGTCGGGGGCGAGCAGTACTTC
TRBV4-3,.,TRBJ2-3,.,CASSPTPPPDTQYF,TGCGCCAGCAGCCCTACCCCTCCCCCCGATACGCAGTATTTT
TRBV3-1/TRBV3-2,.,TRBJ1-3,.,CASSRLGGVGSGNTIYF,TGTGCCAGCAGCCGCCTGGGGGGAGTAGGCTCTGGAAACACCATATATTTT
TRBV11-2,.,TRBJ1-2,.,CASSPVGTRANYGYTF,TGTGCCAGCAGCCCAGTGGGTACGAGGGCTAACTATGGCTACACCTTC
TRBV18,.,TRBJ2-2,.,CASSPQGGGELFF,TGTGCCAGCTCACCTCAGGGTGGCGGGGAGCTGTTTTTT
TRBV7-9,.,TRBJ1-5,TRBD1,CASSLTGQGVWSNQPQHF,TGTGCCAGCAGCTTGACAGGGCAGGGGGTTTGGAGCAATCAGCCCCAGCATTTT
TRBV5-6,.,TRBJ2-2,.,CASSPSAGELFF,TGTGCCAGCAGCCCCTCGGCCGGGGAGCTGTTTTTT
TRBV2,.,TRBJ2-7,TRBD2,CASTTSGGAYEQYF,TGTGCCAGCACTACTAGCGGGGGGGCCTACGAGCAGTACTTC
TRBV6-2/TRBV6-3,.,TRBJ2-1,TRBD2,CASSYSSGSSEQFF,TGTGCCAGCAGTTACTCTAGCGGGAGTAGTGAGCAGTTCTTC
TRBV7-9,.,TRBJ1-5,TRBD1,CASSLEGTGQSNQPQHF,TGTGCCAGCAGCTTAGAAGGGACAGGCCAAAGCAATCAGCCCCAGCATTTT
TRBV28,.,TRBJ1-6,.,CASSLEGAIYSPLHF,TGTGCCAGCAGTTTAGAAGGGGCTATCTATTCACCCCTCCACTTT
TRBV15,few,TRBJ2-1,.,CATSPLRSVGQFF,TGTGCCACCAGCCCGTTGAGGAGCGTGGGGCAGTTCTTC
TRBV7-3,.,TRBJ2-3,.,CASSRGTSDTQYF,TGTGCCAGCAGCCGCGGGACTTCAGATACGCAGTATTTT
TRBV4-2,few,TRBJ1-6,.,CASSQEKDSHVLHF,TGTGCCAGCAGCCAAGAAAAGGACAGCCACGTGCTCCACTTT
TRBV3-1/TRBV3-2,.,TRBJ2-3,.,CASSGTFTTDTQYF,TGTGCCAGCAGCGGGACTTTCACCACAGATACGCAGTATTTT
TRBV4-3,.,TRBJ2-7,TRBD1,CASSQDHRGQNEQYF,TGCGCCAGCAGCCAAGATCACAGGGGGCAAAACGAGCAGTACTTC
TRBV28,.,TRBJ2-5,.,CASSPRLGPKTQYF,TGTGCCAGCAGCCCCCGCCTAGGTCCGAAGACCCAGTACTTC
TRBV18,.,TRBJ1-4,.,CASSPRVITETLNEKLFF,TGTGCCAGCTCGCCAAGAGTAATAACAGAGACGCTTAATGAAAAACTGTTTTTT
TRBV6-5,.,TRBJ1-5,TRBD1,CASSTGQGNAQPQHF,TGTGCCAGCAGTACGGGACAGGGGAACGCTCAGCCCCAGCATTTT
TRBV14,.,TRBJ2-3,TRBD2,CASSQGLAGGPTDTQYF,TGTGCCAGCAGCCAAGGACTAGCGGGGGGGCCCACAGATACGCAGTATTTT
TRBV19,.,TRBJ2-1,TRBD1,CASTLAGGPYNEQFF,TGTGCCAGTACCCTGGCAGGGGGTCCCTACAATGAGCAGTTCTTC
TRBV29-1,.,TRBJ2-7,.,CSAVGDTGPYEQYF,TGCAGCGCCGTCGGGGACACAGGACCCTACGAGCAGTACTTC
TRBV7-2,.,TRBJ2-7,TRBD1,CASNDRQGSYEQYF,TGTGCCAGCAACGACCGACAGGGATCCTACGAGCAGTACTTC
TRBV25-1,.,TRBJ2-3,TRBD1,CASSLPPGGWQYF,TGTGCCAGCAGTCTCCCCCCAGGGGGTTGGCAGTATTTT